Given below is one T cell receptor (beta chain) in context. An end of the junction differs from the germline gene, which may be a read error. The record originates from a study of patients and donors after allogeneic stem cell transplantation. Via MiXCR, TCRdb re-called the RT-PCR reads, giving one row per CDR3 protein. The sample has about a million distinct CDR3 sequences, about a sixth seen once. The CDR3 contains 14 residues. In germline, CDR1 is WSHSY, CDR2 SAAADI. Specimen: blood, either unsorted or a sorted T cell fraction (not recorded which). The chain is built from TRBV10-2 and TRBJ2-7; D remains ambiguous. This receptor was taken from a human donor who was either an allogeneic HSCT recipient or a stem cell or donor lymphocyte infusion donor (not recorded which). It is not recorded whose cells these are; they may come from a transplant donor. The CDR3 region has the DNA TGCGCCAGCAGCGATGGCCCGTTCGTGGAGAACCCCGATTTC. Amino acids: CASSDGPFVENPDF.